The 2 T cell receptor beta chains in this list originate from one sample, sequenced in a study of PD-L1 blockade in urothelial cancer. Measured with immunoSEQ multiplex PCR; TCRdb has only the in-frame clones, and not every one. The sample lists 41,000 or so clones, 70% to 90% seen once, with 2% to 3% in the top ten. Stated time point: peripheral blood 6 weeks after treatment start. This material consisted of PBMCs, taken around atezolizumab (anti-PD-L1) treatment. The origin of the receptors is a man aged 65-85 years with urothelial cancer.

The chain couples TRBV2 to TRBJ1-4, with a tentative D call TRBD1 (6 bases). Germline assignment: CDR1 SNHLY and CDR2 FYNNEI. V was cut by 3 bases and J by 7 bases, with 6 bases left in between. CDR3 length: 12 residues. CDR3 in DNA: TGTGCCAGCAGTGACAGGGGTGAAAAACTGTTTTTT. Amino acid sequence: CASSDRGEKLFF.

The V gene is TRBV28, the J gene TRBJ2-1; D might be TRBD2 (6 bases). V lost 8 bases, J lost 2 bases, and 13 bases lay in between. The CDR3 is made up of 14 amino acids. Germline V gives CDR1 MDHEN, CDR2 SYDVKM. CDR3 DNA: TGTGCCAGCCGCATACCGGGAGCCTACAATGAGCAGTTCTTC. Translated: CASRIPGAYNEQFF.